A single sample gave rise to the 21 T cell receptor beta chains below, sequenced in a study of blood T cell repertoires in COVID-19. Measured with immunoSEQ multiplex PCR; TCRdb has only the in-frame clones, and not every one. The sample yields some 270,000 clones, approximately 85% seen once. The material sequenced was peripheral blood. The receptor set was obtained from an elderly woman with COVID-19, enrolled during active disease.

The rearrangement uses TRBV7-9 and TRBJ1-2; possible D gene TRBD1, 5 bases. Germline CDR1 is SEHNR and CDR2 is FQNEAQ (reference sequence). The V end was cut by 7 bases, the J end by 2 bases, with 26 bases between. The CDR3 covers 18 residues. The CDR3 sequence: CASTSSRRGLDTNYGYTF. CDR3 sequence (DNA): TGTGCCAGCACCAGTAGTAGGAGGGGACTGGACACCAACTATGGCTACACCTTC.

The V call is TRBV6-5, the J call TRBJ2-1; 11 bases are shared with TRBD1. With 6 bases clipped from V and 6 bases from J, the junction kept 7 bases outside the gene matches. The V gene's germline CDR1 is MNHEY and CDR2 SVGAGI. This CDR3 region has 15 residues. The CDR3 sequence is CASSAGTGGGNEQFF. CDR3 DNA: TGTGCCAGCAGCGCCGGGACAGGGGGTGGCAATGAGCAGTTCTTC.

This clone was found a few times. V usage is TRBV18 and J usage is TRBJ1-3, with unresolved D. Germline loops: CDR1 KGHSH, CDR2 LQKENI. Deletions cut 3 bases from V and 9 bases from J, with 9 bases between. The CDR3 has 12 amino acids. CDR3: CASSPPRGTIYF. CDR3 bases: TGTGCCAGCTCACCTCCCCGGGGCACCATATATTTT.

The chain uses TRBV7-3 and TRBJ1-6; 9 bases fit TRBD1. The germline V gene has CDR1 SGHTA and CDR2 FQGTGA. V shed 3 bases and J 11 bases; nucleotides not matched to a gene: 5. The CDR3 is 14 amino acids. In DNA, the CDR3 is TGTGCCAGCAGCTTGGACAGGGGACGTCCACCCCTCCACTTT. Its protein product is CASSLDRGRPPLHF.

This chain connects TRBV21-1 to TRBJ2-7; the table gives TRBD1 as D, unverified against the DNA. TRBV21-1 is marked as a pseudogene. The length of the CDR3 is 19 residues. The DNA for the CDR3 is TGTGCCAGCAGCAAAGCGCAAGGGGTGGCTGCCCTCGTTGGACACGAGCAGTACGTC. It is translated as CASSKAQGVAALVGHEQYV.

Notes on this clone: Different DNA sequences within this sample yield the same CDR3. The rearrangement joins TRBV6-6 to TRBJ2-7; no firm D call. V lost 5 bases and J lost 3, with 5 bases in between. The CDR3 totals 11 residues. Per the germline V gene, CDR1 is MNHNY and CDR2 is SVGAGI (reference sequence). CDR3 amino acids: CASSGSYEQYF. The DNA for the CDR3 is TGTGCCAGCAGTGGCAGCTACGAGCAGTACTTC.

The genes are TRBV4-1 and TRBJ1-1; D is perhaps TRBD1 (6 bases). This CDR3 region has 14 residues. Trimming shortened V by 4 bases and J by 1 base, and 10 bases separated the two germline ends. Per germline, CDR1 MGHRA and CDR2 YSYEKL. CDR3 bases: TGCGCCAGCAGCCTAACGACAGGGAACACTGAAGCTTTCTTT. Its translation is CASSLTTGNTEAFF.

J is TRBJ1-2 and V is TRBV3-1 (or the pseudogene TRBV3-2), with D unresolved. Germline lookup yields CDR1 LGHDT and CDR2 YNNKEL (reference sequence). This CDR3 comprises 13 residues. V was trimmed by 1 base and J by 8 bases, leaving 11 bases between them. The CDR3 nucleotides read TGTGCCAGCAGCCAAGGGGAGTTGCGGGGCTACACCTTC. It yields the protein CASSQGELRGYTF.

This rearrangement joins TRBV5-5 to TRBJ2-7, with 10 positions matching TRBD1. CDR1 SGHKS and CDR2 YYEKEE come from the germline V gene (reference sequence). The CDR3 extends over 15 amino acids. After removal of 4 bases from V and 7 bases from J, the junction contained 11 bases not matched to a gene. For the CDR3, the DNA is TGTGCCAGCAGCCGTCGACAGGGGGCGATTGAAGAGCAGTACTTC. It translates to CASSRRQGAIEEQYF.

The V call is TRBV9, the J call TRBJ2-1, with D possibly matching TRBD1 (5 bases). CDR3 length: 16 amino acids. V gave up 2 bases and J gave up 8 bases, with 20 bases separating them. Germline assignment: CDR1 SGDLS and CDR2 YYNGEE. CDR3 amino acids: CASSVRFLGRGDEQFF. The CDR3 DNA reads as TGTGCCAGCAGCGTTCGTTTCTTAGGAAGGGGCGATGAGCAGTTCTTC. Looking up the rest from reference TRBV9 and TRBJ2-1 gives the full variable domain: DSGVTQTPKHLITATGQRVTLRCSPRSGDLSVYWYQQSLDQGLQFLIQYYNGEERAKGNILERFSAQQFPDLHSELNLSSLELGDSALYFCASSVRFLGRGDEQFFGPGTRLTVL.

The chain uses TRBV2 and TRBJ1-2, with a possible D match to TRBD1 (6 bases). CDR1 is SNHLY, CDR2 FYNNEI, per germline. The CDR3 spans 16 residues. Trimming shortened V by 1 base and J by 8 bases, and 20 bases separated the two germline ends. CDR3 sequence: CASSEGTGTTTRGYTF. The CDR3 DNA reads TGTGCCAGCAGTGAAGGAACCGGGACAACCACGAGGGGCTACACCTTC.

This chain uses TRBV5-1 with TRBJ1-4; the D gene is possibly TRBD1 (6 bases). CDR1 SGHRS and CDR2 YFSETQ come from the germline V gene. The CDR3 runs to 14 residues. Trimming stripped 2 bases from V and 6 bases from J, with 11 bases between. The CDR3 reads CASSLQGLYEKLFF. DNA for the CDR3: TGCGCCAGCAGCTTACAGGGCTTGTATGAAAAACTGTTTTTT.

The CDR3 DNA is TGCGCCAGCAGCTTGGAGGGCAGGGGATCGACTGAAGCTTTCTTT. This sequence encodes CASSLEGRGSTEAFF. The rearrangement uses TRBV5-1 and TRBJ1-1, with D possibly being TRBD1 (6 bases). The V gene's germline CDR1 is SGHRS and CDR2 YFSETQ. CDR3 size: 15 residues. V was clipped by 0 bases and J by 5 bases, with 14 bases between them.

The gene calls are TRBV7-3 and TRBJ1-1; D may be TRBD1 (6 bases). The CDR3 has 14 residues. Germline CDR1 is SGHTA and CDR2 is FQGTGA. Deletions cut 4 bases from V and 0 bases from J, with 9 bases between. In DNA form, the CDR3 reads TGTGCCAGCAGCTCGACAGGTCTGAACACTGAAGCTTTCTTT. This gives the protein CASSSTGLNTEAFF.

The chain carries TRBV6-2 or TRBV6-3 and TRBJ1-5, with TRBD1 matching 8 bases. This CDR3 region has 15 residues. Germline CDR1 MNHEY, CDR2 SVGEGT. The V and J ends lost 6 bases and 6 bases, in that order; junction bases with no gene match: 10. CDR3 sequence reads: CASSHPGQGSQPQHF. DNA of the CDR3: TGTGCCAGCAGCCACCCCGGACAGGGAAGTCAGCCCCAGCATTTT.

This chain joins TRBV5-6 and TRBJ1-6; maybe TRBD1 (6 bases). CDR3 size: 14 residues. Per the germline V gene, CDR1 is SGHDT and CDR2 is YYEEEE. The V end lost 0 bases, the J end lost 9 bases, and 10 bases lay between the germline ends. This CDR3 is CASSLGQGISPLHF. CDR3 nucleotides: TGTGCCAGCAGCTTGGGTCAGGGGATTTCACCCCTCCACTTT.

The gene calls are TRBV6-5 and TRBJ2-1, with a possible D match to TRBD1 (6 bases). Trimming shortened V by 6 bases and J by 2 bases, and 14 bases separated the two germline ends. The CDR3 contains 15 residues. The germline V gene encodes CDR1 MNHEY and CDR2 SVGAGI. In DNA, the CDR3 is TGTGCCAGCAGGGGCTGGGGACAAACCTACAATGAGCAGTTCTTC. It translates to CASRGWGQTYNEQFF.

This clone was observed a single time. This chain links TRBV28 with TRBJ1-1, with D perhaps matching TRBD1 (6 bases). V gave up 5 bases and J gave up 1 base, with 17 bases separating them. From germline, CDR1 is MDHEN and CDR2 SYDVKM. The CDR3 runs 16 residues. CDR3 in DNA: TGTGCCAGCAGTATTAGGGGCAGGGGTTGGAACACTGAAGCTTTCTTT. The encoded protein is CASSIRGRGWNTEAFF.

This clone has just a few counts. V is TRBV6-6 and J is TRBJ2-7; 9 bases agree with TRBD1. The V gene end was trimmed by 5 bases and the J gene end by 0 bases; junction bases not matched to a gene: 5. CDR3 length equals 15 residues. Germline CDR1 is MNHNY and CDR2 is SVGAGI (reference sequence). This CDR3 is CASSRPGQGSYEQYF. DNA of the CDR3: TGTGCCAGCAGTCGGCCGGGACAGGGCTCCTACGAGCAGTACTTC.

V gene TRBV5-1 combines with J gene TRBJ1-1; D is possibly TRBD1 (6 bases). Germline CDR1 is SGHRS and CDR2 is YFSETQ. The CDR3 loop spans 15 amino acids. Deletions cut 1 base from V and 5 bases from J, with 15 bases between. The CDR3 DNA reads TGCGCCAGCAGCTTGTGGATAGGGGGTAATACTGAAGCTTTCTTT. Its translation is CASSLWIGGNTEAFF.

This rearrangement joins TRBV6-5 to TRBJ1-5; D is perhaps TRBD1 (6 bases). Trimming cost V 8 bases and J 1 base, with 9 bases left between them. This CDR3 has 13 residues. Germline V gene lookup returns CDR1 MNHEY and CDR2 SVGAGI. The DNA of the CDR3 is TGTGCCAGCCGGGACACAAGCAATCAGCCCCAGCATTTT. As protein: CASRDTSNQPQHF.